This T cell receptor beta chain was recorded in a study of cytomegalovirus exposure and HLA in healthy donors. Study as a whole: Of the donors genotyped, approximately 410 in all, 75% to 90% fell in the Caucasian-associated ancestry cluster.

Germline V gene data show CDR1 as LNHDA and CDR2 as SQIVND (reference sequence). Trimming shortened V by 4 bases and J by 0 bases, and 16 bases separated the two germline ends. The CDR3 is 16 residues long. Study-wide findings and caveats: In vitro experiments confirmed that three CMV-associated chains were specific for CMV antigens.

About this clone: Its antigen is unknown.

60 Vbeta and 13 Jbeta primers were used in PCR. TCRdb's table, derived via immunoSEQ multiplex PCR, lists solely in-frame clones and lacks some. The sample has 100,000 to 150,000 clones. The V call is TRBV19, the J call TRBJ2-7, with D perhaps matching TRBD1 (6 bases). Sequenced material: PBMCs. The TCR originated in a young man in good health and CMV-seronegative. In DNA form, the CDR3 reads TGTGCCAGTAGTAGCCCAGGGGACCGCAGCTCCTACGAGCAGTACTTC. This sequence encodes CASSSPGDRSSYEQYF.